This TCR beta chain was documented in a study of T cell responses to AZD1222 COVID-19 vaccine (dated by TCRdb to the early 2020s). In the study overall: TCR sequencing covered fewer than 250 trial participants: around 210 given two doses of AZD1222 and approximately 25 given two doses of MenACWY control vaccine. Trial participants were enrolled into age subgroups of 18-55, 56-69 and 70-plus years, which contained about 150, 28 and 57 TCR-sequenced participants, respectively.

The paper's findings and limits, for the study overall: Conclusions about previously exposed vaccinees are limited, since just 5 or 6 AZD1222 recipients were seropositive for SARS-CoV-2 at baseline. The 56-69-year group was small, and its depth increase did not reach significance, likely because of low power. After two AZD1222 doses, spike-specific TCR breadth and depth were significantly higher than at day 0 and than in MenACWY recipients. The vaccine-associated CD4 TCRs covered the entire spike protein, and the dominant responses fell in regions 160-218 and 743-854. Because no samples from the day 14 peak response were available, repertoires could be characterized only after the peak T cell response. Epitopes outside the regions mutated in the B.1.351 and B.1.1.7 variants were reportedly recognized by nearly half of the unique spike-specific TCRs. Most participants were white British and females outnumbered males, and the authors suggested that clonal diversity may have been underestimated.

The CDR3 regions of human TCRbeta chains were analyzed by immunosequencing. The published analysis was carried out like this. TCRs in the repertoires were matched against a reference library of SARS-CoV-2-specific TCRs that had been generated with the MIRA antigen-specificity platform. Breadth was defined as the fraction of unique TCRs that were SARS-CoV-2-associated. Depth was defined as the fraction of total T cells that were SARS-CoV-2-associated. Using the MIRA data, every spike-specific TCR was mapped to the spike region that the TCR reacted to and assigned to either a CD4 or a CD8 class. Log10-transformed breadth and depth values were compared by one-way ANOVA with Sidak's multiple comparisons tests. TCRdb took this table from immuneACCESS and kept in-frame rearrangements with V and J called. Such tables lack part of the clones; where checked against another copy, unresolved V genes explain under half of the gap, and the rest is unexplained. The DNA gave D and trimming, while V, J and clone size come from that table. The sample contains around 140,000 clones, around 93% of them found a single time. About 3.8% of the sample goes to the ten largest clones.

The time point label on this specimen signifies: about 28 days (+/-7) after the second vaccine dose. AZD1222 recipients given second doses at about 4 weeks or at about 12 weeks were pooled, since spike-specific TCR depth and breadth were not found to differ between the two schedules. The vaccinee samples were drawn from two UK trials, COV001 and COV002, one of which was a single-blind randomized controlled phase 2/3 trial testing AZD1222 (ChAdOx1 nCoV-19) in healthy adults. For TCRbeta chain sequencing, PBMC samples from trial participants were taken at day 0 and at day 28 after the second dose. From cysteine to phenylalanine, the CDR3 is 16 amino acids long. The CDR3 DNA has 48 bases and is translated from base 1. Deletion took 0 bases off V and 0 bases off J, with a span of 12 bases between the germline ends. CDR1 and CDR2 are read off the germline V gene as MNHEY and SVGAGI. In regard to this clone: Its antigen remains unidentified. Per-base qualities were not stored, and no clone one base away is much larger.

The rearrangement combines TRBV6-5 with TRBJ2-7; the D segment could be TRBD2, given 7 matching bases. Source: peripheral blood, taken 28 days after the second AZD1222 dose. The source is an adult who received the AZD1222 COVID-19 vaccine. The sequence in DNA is TGTGCCAGCAGTTACTCGGGGGGGGGCAGCTCCTACGAGCAGTACTTC. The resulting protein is CASSYSGGGSSYEQYF.